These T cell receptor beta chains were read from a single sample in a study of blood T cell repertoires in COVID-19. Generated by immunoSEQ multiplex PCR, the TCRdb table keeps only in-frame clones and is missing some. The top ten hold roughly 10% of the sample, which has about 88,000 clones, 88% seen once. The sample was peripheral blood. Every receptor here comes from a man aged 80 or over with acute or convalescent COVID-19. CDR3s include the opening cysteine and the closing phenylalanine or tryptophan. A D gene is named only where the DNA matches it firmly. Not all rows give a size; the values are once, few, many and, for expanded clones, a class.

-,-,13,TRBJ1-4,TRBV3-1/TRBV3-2,CASSQVRQEKLFF,TGTGCCAGCAGCCAAGTACGACAGGAAAAACTGTTTTTT
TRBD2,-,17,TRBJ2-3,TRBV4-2,CASSQGTAGGGTDTQYF,TGTGCCAGCAGCCAAGGAACAGCGGGGGGTGGTACAGATACGCAGTATTTT
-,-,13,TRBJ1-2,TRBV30,CAWSVQVTGGYTF,TGTGCCTGGAGTGTACAGGTGACAGGAGGCTACACCTTC
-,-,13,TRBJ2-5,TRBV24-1,CATSARGQETQYF,TGTGCCACCAGTGCCAGGGGCCAAGAGACCCAGTACTTC
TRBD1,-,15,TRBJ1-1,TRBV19,CASKEQGPLNTEAFF,TGTGCCAGTAAGGAACAGGGGCCATTGAACACTGAAGCTTTCTTT
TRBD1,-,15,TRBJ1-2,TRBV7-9,CASCPQTGVNYGYTF,TGTGCCAGCTGCCCCCAGACAGGGGTTAACTATGGCTACACCTTC
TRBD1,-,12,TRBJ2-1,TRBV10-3,CAISGDRLDTFF,TGTGCCATCAGTGGGGACAGGCTGGATACGTTCTTC
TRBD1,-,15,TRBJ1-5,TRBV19,CASRDGQGVAQPQHF,TGTGCCAGTAGGGACGGACAGGGTGTGGCTCAGCCCCAGCATTTT
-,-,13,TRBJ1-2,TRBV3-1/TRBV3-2,CASSPNQGYGYTF,TGTGCCAGCAGCCCGAATCAGGGATATGGCTACACCTTC
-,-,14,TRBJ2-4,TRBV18,CASSLGGDVNIQYF,TGTGCCAGCTCCTTAGGGGGTGATGTCAACATTCAGTACTTC
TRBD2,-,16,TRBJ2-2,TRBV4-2,CASSQDQLAGAGELFF,TGTGCCAGCAGCCAAGATCAACTAGCGGGGGCCGGGGAGCTGTTTTTT
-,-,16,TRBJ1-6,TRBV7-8,CASSLSGGLLNSPLHF,TGTGCCAGCAGCTTGTCGGGCGGACTTCTTAATTCACCCCTCCACTTT
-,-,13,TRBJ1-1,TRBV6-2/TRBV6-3,CASSSQGGTEAFF,TGTGCCAGCAGTTCCCAGGGAGGCACTGAAGCTTTCTTT
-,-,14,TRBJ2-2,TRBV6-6,CASSVRQDPGELFF,TGTGCCAGCAGTGTAAGACAGGATCCCGGGGAGCTGTTTTTT
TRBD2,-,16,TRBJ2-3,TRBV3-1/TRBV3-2,CASSQAPSTSGNTQYF,TGTGCCAGCAGCCAAGCTCCGTCGACTAGCGGGAATACGCAGTATTTT
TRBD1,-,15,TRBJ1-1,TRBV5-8,CASSSWDRGGTEAFF,TGTGCCAGCAGCTCCTGGGACAGGGGTGGCACTGAAGCTTTCTTT
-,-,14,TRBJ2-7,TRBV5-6,CASSLGGDFYEQYF,TGTGCCAGCAGCTTGGGAGGGGACTTCTACGAGCAGTACTTC
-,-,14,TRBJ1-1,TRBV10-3,CAISEGAPTTEAFF,TGTGCCATCAGTGAGGGGGCGCCGACCACTGAAGCTTTCTTT
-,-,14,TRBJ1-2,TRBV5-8,CASSLLQDNYGYTF,TGTGCCAGCAGCCTACTACAAGATAACTATGGCTACACCTTC
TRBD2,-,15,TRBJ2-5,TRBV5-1,CASSPGLALQETQYF,TGCGCCAGCAGCCCGGGACTAGCACTTCAAGAGACCCAGTACTTC
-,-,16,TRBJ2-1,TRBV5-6,CASSPLGGQTYNEQFF,TGTGCCAGCAGCCCCCTGGGGGGGCAAACCTACAATGAGCAGTTCTTC
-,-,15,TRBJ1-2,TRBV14,CASSQWEGWNYGYTF,TGTGCCAGCAGCCAATGGGAGGGGTGGAACTATGGCTACACCTTC
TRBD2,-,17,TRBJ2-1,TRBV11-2,CASSPRSAGGSYNEQFF,TGTGCCAGCAGCCCGAGGTCAGCGGGAGGATCCTACAATGAGCAGTTCTTC
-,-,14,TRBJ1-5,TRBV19,CASSPRQFNQPQHF,TGTGCCAGTAGTCCACGACAGTTCAATCAGCCCCAGCATTTT
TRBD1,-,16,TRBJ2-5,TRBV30,CAWRLRSGGYQETQYF,TGTGCCTGGCGGTTACGTTCAGGGGGCTACCAAGAGACCCAGTACTTC
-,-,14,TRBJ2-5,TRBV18,CASSNVALAETQYF,TGTGCCAGCTCCAACGTGGCTCTGGCAGAGACCCAGTACTTC
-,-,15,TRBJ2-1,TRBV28,CASRSGDISYNEQFF,TGTGCCAGCAGGTCAGGGGACATATCCTACAATGAGCAGTTCTTC
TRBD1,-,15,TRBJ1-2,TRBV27,CASSTYSTGNHGYTF,TGTGCCAGCAGTACGTACTCGACAGGGAACCATGGCTACACCTTC
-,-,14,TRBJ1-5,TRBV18,CASSALISNQPQHF,TGTGCCAGCTCAGCGTTGATTAGCAATCAGCCCCAGCATTTT
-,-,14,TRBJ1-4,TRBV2,CASSAPSRNEKLFF,TGTGCCAGCAGTGCGCCAAGCCGAAATGAAAAACTGTTTTTT
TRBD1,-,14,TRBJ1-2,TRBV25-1,CASSELRTGYGYTF,TGTGCCAGCAGTGAACTCCGGACAGGCTATGGCTACACCTTC
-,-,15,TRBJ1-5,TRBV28,CASSLAGAANQPQHF,TGTGCCAGCAGTTTGGCGGGAGCCGCTAATCAGCCCCAGCATTTT
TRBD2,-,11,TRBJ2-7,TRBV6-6,CASSWEGRQYF,TGTGCCAGCAGTTGGGAGGGTCGGCAGTACTTC
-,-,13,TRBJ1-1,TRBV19,CASSITANTEAFF,TGTGCCAGTAGTATCACAGCGAACACTGAAGCTTTCTTT
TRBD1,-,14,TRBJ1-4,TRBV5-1,CASSRTGGDEKLFF,TGCGCCAGCAGCCGGACAGGGGGGGATGAAAAACTGTTTTTT
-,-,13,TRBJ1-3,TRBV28,CASSFPGINTIYF,TGTGCCAGCAGTTTCCCAGGGATAAACACCATATATTTT
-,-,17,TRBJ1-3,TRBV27,CASSLRPFGLGRNTIYF,TGTGCCAGCAGTTTACGCCCGTTTGGACTCGGGAGGAACACCATATATTTT
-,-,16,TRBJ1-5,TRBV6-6,CASSPPPGVLYQPQHF,TGTGCCAGCAGTCCCCCCCCAGGGGTTTTATATCAGCCCCAGCATTTT
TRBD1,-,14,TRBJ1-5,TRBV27,CASSLNRGLGPQHF,TGTGCCAGCAGTTTAAACAGGGGCTTAGGGCCCCAGCATTTT
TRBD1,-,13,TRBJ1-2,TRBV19,CASRLQGDRGYTF,TGTGCCAGTAGGCTACAGGGGGATCGTGGCTACACCTTC
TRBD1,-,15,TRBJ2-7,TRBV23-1,CASSQLRGPHYEQYF,TGCGCCAGCAGTCAACTCAGGGGGCCTCATTATGAGCAGTACTTC
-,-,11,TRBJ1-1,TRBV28,CASSPRQEAFF,TGTGCCAGCAGTCCCCGCCAGGAAGCTTTCTTT
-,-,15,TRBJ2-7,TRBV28,CASSFGSRLLSEQYF,TGTGCCAGCAGTTTTGGTTCACGTTTACTCTCCGAGCAGTACTTC
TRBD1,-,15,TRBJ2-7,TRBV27,CASSGTGTGAHEQYF,TGTGCCAGCAGTGGAACCGGGACAGGGGCGCACGAGCAGTACTTC
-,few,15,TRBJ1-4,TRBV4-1,CASSLSLATNEKLFF,TGCGCCAGCAGCCTATCGCTAGCAACTAATGAAAAACTGTTTTTT
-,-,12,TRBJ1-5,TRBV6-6,CASTPGVQPQHF,TGTGCCAGCACCCCAGGGGTTCAGCCCCAGCATTTT
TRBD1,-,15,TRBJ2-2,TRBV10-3,CAISQTGANTGELFF,TGTGCCATCAGCCAGACAGGGGCGAACACCGGGGAGCTGTTTTTT
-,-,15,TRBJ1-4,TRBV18,CASSPDRKYNEKLFF,TGTGCCAGCTCACCCGACAGGAAATATAATGAAAAACTGTTTTTT